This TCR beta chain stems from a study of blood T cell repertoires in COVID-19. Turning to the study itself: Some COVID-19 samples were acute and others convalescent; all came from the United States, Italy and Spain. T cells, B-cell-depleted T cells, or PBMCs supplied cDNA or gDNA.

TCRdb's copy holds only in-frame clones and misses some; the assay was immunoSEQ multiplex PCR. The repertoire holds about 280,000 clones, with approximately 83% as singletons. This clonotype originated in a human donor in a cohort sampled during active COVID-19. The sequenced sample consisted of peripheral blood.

The CDR3 loop reads CASSKQQGGPYEQYF. CDR3 nucleotides: TGTGCCAGCAGCAAACAACAGGGAGGGCCCTACGAGCAGTACTTC. This sequence joins TRBV11-2 and TRBJ2-7; a possible D gene is TRBD2 (7 bases). Between the trimmed V and J ends, which lost 5 bases and 2 bases, there was a span of 16 bases. The CDR3 extends over 15 amino acids. Per germline, CDR1 SGHAT and CDR2 FQNNGV.